One and the same sample provided the 3 T cell receptor beta chains below, sequenced in a study of cytomegalovirus exposure and HLA in healthy donors. The study ran its PCR with 60 Vbeta and 13 Jbeta primers. Data came from immunoSEQ multiplex PCR; TCRdb stores just in-frame clones and leaves some out. The sample includes approximately 300,000 clones, 80% of them seen just once. The specimen was PBMCs. These receptors came from a girl aged 2-9 years in good health and CMV-seronegative.

V is TRBV19 and J is TRBJ2-7; D may be TRBD2 (5 bases). Germline V lookup: CDR1 LNHDA, CDR2 SQIVND (reference sequence). V lost 5 bases to trimming and J lost 6 bases, with 17 bases between them. The CDR3 loop spans 14 amino acids. CDR3 DNA sequence: TGTGCCAGTAGTCTCCTGGACTCGGCGCCCGAGCAGTACTTC. It is translated as CASSLLDSAPEQYF. Together with reference TRBV19 and TRBJ2-7, the CDR3 gives the full variable domain: DGGITQSPKYLFRKEGQNVTLSCEQNLNHDAMYWYRQDPGQGLRLIYYSQIVNDFQKGDIAEGYSVSREKKESFPLTVTSAQKNPTAFYLCASSLLDSAPEQYFGPGTRLTVT.

The rearrangement joins TRBV4-1 to TRBJ2-7; D perhaps matches TRBD2 (7 bases). Germline CDR1 is MGHRA and CDR2 is YSYEKL. The CDR3 consists of 17 residues. Trimming left V 6 bases short and J 0 bases short, with 21 bases between. The DNA of the CDR3 is TGCGCCAGCAGGCCAGTGTGGGGGGGGGCTTCCTCCTACGAGCAGTACTTC. It yields the protein CASRPVWGGASSYEQYF.

This chain joins TRBV7-2 and TRBJ2-7, with TRBD1 identical over 7 bases. Germline CDR1 and CDR2: SGHTA and FQGNSA. The J segment lost 4 bases and the V segment lost 1 base, leaving 10 bases of the junction unmatched. The CDR3 extends over 16 amino acids. This chain's CDR3 is CASSLGGQVAPYEQYF. The DNA for the CDR3 is TGTGCCAGCAGCTTAGGAGGACAGGTAGCCCCTTACGAGCAGTACTTC.